The 15 T cell receptor beta chains listed next were all sequenced from one sample in a study of T cells expressing NK-cell markers. TCRdb reprocessed the 5' RACE reads and stores each CDR3 protein as one record, lacking DNA. Its table records some 440,000 distinct CDR3 sequences. The sequencing sample was made of blood T cells: a sorted CD56 or NKG2C T cell subset, CD4+ or CD8+ T cells, or bulk PBMC T cells (not recorded which). These receptors were collected from a woman aged 45 to 65 in good health.

This sequence joins TRBV10-3 and TRBJ2-7. This CDR3 spans 14 amino acids. Germline-derived CDR1 and CDR2 are ENHRY and SYGVKD. Here the CDR3 reads CAISESRQPYEQYF.

This chain links TRBV10-3 with TRBJ2-2. This CDR3 spans 16 amino acids. CDR1 and CDR2 from the germline V gene are ENHRY and SYGVKD. The CDR3: CAISEPASGITGELFF.

This sequence joins TRBV27 and TRBJ1-6; TCRdb selects TRBD1, and the lack of DNA leaves this call unchecked. The CDR3 runs to 15 residues. From germline, CDR1 is MNHEY and CDR2 SMNVEV (reference sequence). The CDR3: CASSARTGGNSPLHF.

The gene calls are TRBV5-6 and TRBJ1-1; TCRdb's D call, TRBD1, is unchecked because there is no DNA. Germline lookup yields CDR1 SGHDT and CDR2 YYEEEE. The CDR3 spans 15 residues. CDR3 amino acids: CASSLIGQGNTEAFF.

The rearrangement links TRBV7-9 to TRBJ2-2; the D call of TRBD2 rests on TCRdb alone, since no DNA is present to check it. Germline assignment: CDR1 SEHNR and CDR2 FQNEAQ (reference sequence). The CDR3 spans 14 residues. CDR3 loop: CASSRLAGRGELFF.

This rearrangement joins TRBV10-3 to TRBJ2-5; the TCRdb call, TRBD2, lacks DNA for checking. The CDR3 covers 13 residues. Germline CDR1 reads ENHRY; CDR2 reads SYGVKD. Here the CDR3 reads CAISAGTQETQYF.

The V call is TRBV12-3 or TRBV12-4, the J call TRBJ1-5; the D gene TCRdb calls, TRBD1, cannot be checked with no DNA. The CDR3 covers 15 residues. CDR3 sequence: CASSVQESGNQPQHF.

This chain joins TRBV6-6 and TRBJ2-1; the TRBD2 assignment by TCRdb is unverifiable without DNA. This CDR3 is built from 17 residues. The germline V gene encodes CDR1 MNHNY and CDR2 SVGAGI (reference sequence). CDR3 loop: CASSQPSGTSGKNEQFF.

This chain links TRBV29-1 with TRBJ2-7; as DNA is missing, the TRBD1 call by TCRdb cannot be tested. CDR1 is SQVTM and CDR2 is ANQGSEA in the germline V gene. The CDR3 consists of 13 residues. CDR3: CSVEVGQGGGQYF.

The chain uses TRBV4-1 and TRBJ2-2; TCRdb calls TRBD2, which cannot be checked without DNA. CDR1 and CDR2 from the germline V gene are MGHRA and YSYEKL. CDR3 length equals 18 residues. CDR3 residues: CASSQERLAGRYTGELFF.

V is TRBV5-5 and J is TRBJ1-4. CDR1 and CDR2 from the germline V gene are SGHKS and YYEKEE (reference sequence). CDR3 length: 15 amino acids. CDR3 protein: CASSLDGRNNEKLFF.

This chain uses TRBV11-1 with TRBJ2-3; as DNA is missing, the TRBD2 call by TCRdb cannot be tested. The CDR3 consists of 16 residues. Per germline, CDR1 SGHAT and CDR2 FQDESV (reference sequence). CDR3 region: CASSSPGLVSTDTQYF.

This sequence joins TRBV27 and TRBJ2-2; as DNA is missing, the TRBD1 call by TCRdb cannot be tested. Germline CDR1 and CDR2: MNHEY and SMNVEV (reference sequence). There are 18 residues in the CDR3. The CDR3: CASSLMGGTGSMSGELFF.

The V gene is TRBV5-1, the J gene TRBJ1-1. This CDR3 spans 14 amino acids. Germline loops: CDR1 SGHRS, CDR2 YFSETQ. The CDR3: CASSLADTNTEAFF.

This rearrangement joins TRBV7-9 to TRBJ2-3; TCRdb selects TRBD2, and the lack of DNA leaves this call unchecked. The CDR3 is made up of 16 amino acids. Germline V gives CDR1 SEHNR, CDR2 FQNEAQ (reference sequence). CDR3 in amino acids: CASSLGGGFKSDTQYF.